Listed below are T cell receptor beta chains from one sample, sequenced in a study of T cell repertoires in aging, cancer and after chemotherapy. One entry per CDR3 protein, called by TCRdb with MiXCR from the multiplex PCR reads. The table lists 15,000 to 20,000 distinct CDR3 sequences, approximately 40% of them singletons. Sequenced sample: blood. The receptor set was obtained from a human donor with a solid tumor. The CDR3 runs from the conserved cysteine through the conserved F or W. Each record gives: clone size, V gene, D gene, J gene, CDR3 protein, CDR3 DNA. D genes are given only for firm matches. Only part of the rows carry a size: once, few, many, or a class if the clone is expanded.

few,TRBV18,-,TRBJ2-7,CASSPPGGASYEQYF,TGTGCCAGCTCACCCCCAGGGGGGGCGTCCTACGAGCAGTACTTC
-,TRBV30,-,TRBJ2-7,CAWGSSYEQYF,TGTGCCTGGGGGAGCTCCTACGAGCAGTACTTC
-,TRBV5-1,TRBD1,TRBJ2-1,CASSPDRGSYNEQFF,TGCGCCAGCAGCCCGGACAGGGGGTCCTACAATGAGCAGTTCTTC
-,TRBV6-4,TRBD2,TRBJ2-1,CASSETSDEQFF,TGTGCCAGCAGTGAGACTAGCGATGAGCAGTTCTTC
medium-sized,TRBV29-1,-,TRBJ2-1,CSVESSGAAYNEQFF,TGCAGCGTTGAGTCTTCAGGGGCAGCCTACAATGAGCAGTTCTTC
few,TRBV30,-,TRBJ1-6,CAWSVGTVNSPLHF,TGTGCCTGGAGTGTAGGGACGGTAAATTCACCCCTCCACTTT
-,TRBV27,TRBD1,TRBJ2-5,CASSSTGARSAQYF,TGTGCCAGCAGTTCCACAGGGGCTAGGAGTGCCCAGTACTTC
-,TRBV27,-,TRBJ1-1,CASSQRSGGRTEAFF,TGTGCCAGCAGTCAACGTTCCGGGGGGCGGACTGAAGCTTTCTTT
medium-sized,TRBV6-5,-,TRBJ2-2,CASSYDGELFF,TGTGCCAGCAGTTATGACGGGGAGCTGTTTTTT
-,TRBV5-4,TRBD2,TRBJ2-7,CASSRLAEGYEQYF,TGTGCCAGCAGCCGCCTAGCGGAAGGCTACGAGCAGTACTTC
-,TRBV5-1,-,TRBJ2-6,CASSLTDGRGGANVLTF,TGCGCCAGCAGCCTCACGGACGGGAGAGGAGGGGCCAACGTCCTGACTTTC
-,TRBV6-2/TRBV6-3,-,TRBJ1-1,CASSAGTEAFF,TGTGCCAGCAGTGCGGGCACTGAAGCTTTCTTT
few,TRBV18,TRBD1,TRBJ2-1,CASSPDRDEQFF,TGTGCCAGCTCACCAGACAGGGATGAGCAGTTCTTC
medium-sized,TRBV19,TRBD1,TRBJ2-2,CASRDRAVTGELFF,TGTGCCAGCAGAGACAGGGCGGTCACCGGGGAGCTGTTTTTT
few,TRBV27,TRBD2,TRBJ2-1,CASSLYAEGRLAASYNEQFF,TGTGCCAGCAGTTTATACGCCGAGGGGCGACTAGCGGCTTCCTACAATGAGCAGTTCTTC
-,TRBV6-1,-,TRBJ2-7,CASREILSTYEQYF,TGTGCCAGCAGGGAGATATTGAGTACCTACGAGCAGTACTTC